This T cell receptor beta chain is from a study of shared clonotypes between healthy human individuals. Study information: Ranging from 18 to 49 in age, donors were a couple of women and three men.

With 4 bases removed from V and 10 bases from J, the gap between germline ends came to 19 bases. CDR3 size: 14 residues. Germline V gene sequence: CDR1 MNHNS, CDR2 SASEGT. Profiled with immunoSEQ multiplex PCR; TCRdb holds only in-frame clones, not every one. The sample shows about 490,000 clones, around 78% of them seen only once. This chain uses TRBV6-1 with TRBJ1-1, with D perhaps TRBD1 (5 bases). Sequencing input: PBMCs. The receptor comes from a woman between 40 and 55 years old in good health. Some clones in this sample may be carry-over from other donors' samples. CDR3 sequence reads: CASSGGETDLRAFF. The CDR3, as DNA: TGTGCCAGCAGTGGGGGGGAGACAGACTTGAGAGCTTTCTTT.